These 32 T cell receptor beta chains share one sample of origin, sequenced in a study of Tregs in tolerant kidney transplant recipients. No antigens are known for them. Clones were read by immunoSEQ multiplex PCR, and TCRdb kept only the in-frame ones, dropping some. Among approximately 45,000 clones listed, roughly 96% were seen once. The sequencing input was Tregs from blood cultured with allogeneic cells. These TCRs come from a human donor in good health.

J is TRBJ1-2 and V is TRBV5-4, with D perhaps matching TRBD1 (5 bases). This CDR3 region has 13 residues. V was shortened by 1 base and J by 4 bases, with 8 bases between the two germline ends. The germline gives CDR1 SGHNT, CDR2 YYREEE (reference sequence). The DNA of the CDR3 is TGTGCCAGCAGCTTGCGCGGGGGCTATGGCTACACCTTC. Its translation: CASSLRGGYGYTF.

V gene TRBV7-8 combines with J gene TRBJ1-1; D might be TRBD1 (6 bases). This CDR3 contains 15 residues. Trimming took off 3 bases at V and 3 bases at J, with 14 bases between the two ends. Germline values: CDR1 SGHVS, CDR2 FQNEAQ. DNA for the CDR3: TGTGCCAGCAGCTTTACTAACAGGGTCGACACTGAAGCTTTCTTT. Translated: CASSFTNRVDTEAFF. The entire variable domain, with the rest obtained from reference TRBV7-8 and TRBJ1-1, is as follows: GAGVSQSPRYKVAKRGQDVALRCDPISGHVSLFWYQQALGQGPEFLTYFQNEAQLDKSGLPSDRFFAERPEGSVSTLKIQRTQQEDSAVYLCASSFTNRVDTEAFFGQGTRLTVV.

The chain uses TRBV4-2 and TRBJ2-2, with TRBD1 as a possible D gene (6 bases). This CDR3 spans 16 amino acids. Trimming took off 3 bases at V and 5 bases at J, with 16 bases between the two ends. CDR1 is LGHNA and CDR2 is YNFKEQ in the germline V gene. The CDR3 here is CASSHPPQGRTGELFF. The DNA for the CDR3 is TGTGCCAGCAGCCACCCCCCACAGGGTCGGACCGGGGAGCTGTTTTTT.

This chain uses TRBV18 with TRBJ1-4, with TRBD1 as a possible D gene (5 bases). This CDR3 is built from 16 residues. CDR1 and CDR2 from the germline V gene are KGHSH and LQKENI. V was cut by 6 bases and J by 0 bases, with 14 bases left in between. As DNA, the CDR3 is TGTGCCAGCTCGGGCGAGGGACGAGCAACTAATGAAAAACTGTTTTTT. It translates to CASSGEGRATNEKLFF.

The gene calls are TRBV5-1 and TRBJ1-6, with TRBD1 as a possible D gene (5 bases). Germline values: CDR1 SGHRS, CDR2 YFSETQ. The CDR3 is 15 residues long. The ends were cut back, 1 base at V and 6 bases at J, with 11 bases in the middle. The CDR3 nucleotides are TGCGCCAGCAGCTTGTATCAGGGTGGTAATTCACCCCTCCACTTT. It encodes CASSLYQGGNSPLHF. Full variable domain (rest looked up from reference TRBV5-1 and TRBJ1-6): KAGVTQTPRYLIKTRGQQVTLSCSPISGHRSVSWYQQTPGQGLQFLFEYFSETQRNKGNFPGRFSGRQFSNSRSEMNVSTLELGDSALYLCASSLYQGGNSPLHFGNGTRLTVT.

V and J are TRBV7-9 and TRBJ1-2, with D unclear. V was clipped by 1 base and J by 8 bases, with 5 bases between them. The CDR3 runs 11 residues. Looked up from germline, CDR1 is SEHNR and CDR2 is FQNEAQ (reference sequence). CDR3 loop: CASSLETGYTF. CDR3 nucleotides: TGTGCCAGCAGCTTAGAAACAGGCTACACCTTC. The full variable domain, in which reference TRBV7-9 and TRBJ1-2 provide the parts outside the CDR3, is DTGVSQNPRHKITKRGQNVTFRCDPISEHNRLYWYRQTLGQGPEFLTYFQNEAQLEKSRLLSDRFSAERPKGSFSTLEIQRTEQGDSAMYLCASSLETGYTFGSGTRLTVV.

The chain links TRBV10-3 to TRBJ2-5; TRBD1 is a possible D gene (5 bases). Trimming stripped 2 bases from V and 5 bases from J, with 15 bases between. CDR3 size: 15 residues. Germline V lookup: CDR1 ENHRY, CDR2 SYGVKD. The CDR3 coding sequence is TGTGCCATCAGTGAGCCCGGACATCGGGCTGAGACCCAGTACTTC. This gives the protein CAISEPGHRAETQYF.

The V and J genes are TRBV19 and TRBJ1-2; D not certain. CDR1 and CDR2 from the germline V gene are LNHDA and SQIVND (reference sequence). The length of the CDR3 is 15 residues. Trimming removed 7 bases at V and 1 base at J, with 16 bases between. The CDR3 region is CASTGTYSFNYGYTF. The CDR3 nucleotides read TGTGCCAGTACGGGCACCTACTCCTTTAACTATGGCTACACCTTC. The whole variable domain, remainder taken from reference TRBV19 and TRBJ1-2, is DGGITQSPKYLFRKEGQNVTLSCEQNLNHDAMYWYRQDPGQGLRLIYYSQIVNDFQKGDIAEGYSVSREKKESFPLTVTSAQKNPTAFYLCASTGTYSFNYGYTFGSGTRLTVV.

V usage is TRBV5-4 and J usage is TRBJ1-1, with unresolved D. Germline values: CDR1 SGHNT, CDR2 YYREEE (reference sequence). The CDR3 extends over 14 amino acids. V lost 0 bases, J lost 0 bases, and 6 bases lay in between. The CDR3 here is CASSLERVNTEAFF. In DNA, the CDR3 is TGTGCCAGCAGCTTGGAAAGGGTGAACACTGAAGCTTTCTTT. Complete variable domain (other parts from reference TRBV5-4 and TRBJ1-1): ETGVTQSPTHLIKTRGQQVTLRCSSQSGHNTVSWYQQALGQGPQFIFQYYREEENGRGNFPPRFSGLQFPNYSSELNVNALELDDSALYLCASSLERVNTEAFFGQGTRLTVV.

The chain combines TRBV20-1 with TRBJ1-2; maybe TRBD1 (5 bases). V was shortened by 6 bases and J by 4 bases, with 6 bases between the two germline ends. This CDR3 is 10 amino acids long. Germline values: CDR1 DFQATT, CDR2 SNEGSKA (reference sequence). The DNA of the CDR3 is TGCAGTGCAGGGGCCTATGGCTACACCTTC. Its translation: CSAGAYGYTF.

The chain uses TRBV7-9 and TRBJ2-3; maybe TRBD1 (6 bases). The CDR3 runs to 15 residues. CDR1 is SEHNR and CDR2 is FQNEAQ in the germline V gene (reference sequence). Trimming took 7 bases from V and 0 from J, leaving 14 bases between them. CDR3 nucleotides: TGTGCCAGCACTGAGGGGGTGAGGAGCACAGATACGCAGTATTTT. Translation gives CASTEGVRSTDTQYF.

The gene calls are TRBV2 and TRBJ2-7; D gene uncertain. The CDR3 has 11 residues. V lost 4 bases and J lost 4, with 5 bases in between. Germline CDR1 SNHLY, CDR2 FYNNEI. The CDR3 DNA reads as TGTGCCAGCAGTGCTCCTTACGAGCAGTACTTC. Translation: CASSAPYEQYF.

This chain links TRBV30 with TRBJ1-6, with 9 bases fitting TRBD1. The CDR3 is made up of 15 amino acids. V lost 0 bases to trimming and J lost 10 bases; unmatched junction nucleotides: 7. The germline V gene encodes CDR1 GTSNPN and CDR2 SVGIG (reference sequence). CDR3 loop: CAWSVWGQGWSPLHF. The CDR3 bases are TGTGCCTGGAGTGTATGGGGACAGGGATGGTCACCCCTCCACTTT.

V gene TRBV30 combines with J gene TRBJ2-2, with no clear D. Between the trimmed V and J ends, which lost 3 bases and 0 bases, there was a span of 8 bases. CDR3 length: 14 amino acids. Germline lookup yields CDR1 GTSNPN and CDR2 SVGIG (reference sequence). In nucleotides, the CDR3 is TGTGCCTGGAGGAGGCGGACGAACACCGGGGAGCTGTTTTTT. It yields the protein CAWRRRTNTGELFF.

Here the CDR3 DNA reads TGCGCCAGCAGCAGCCTCGAGAGAGGCGGGAAAACAGATACGCAGTATTTT. As protein: CASSSLERGGKTDTQYF. The chain has TRBV5-1 and TRBJ2-3; D is perhaps TRBD2 (6 bases). Germline CDR1 is SGHRS and CDR2 is YFSETQ. The CDR3 is 17 amino acids. V was shortened by 4 bases and J by 3 bases, with 21 bases between the two germline ends. Using reference TRBV5-1 and TRBJ2-3 for the parts outside the CDR3, the full variable domain is KAGVTQTPRYLIKTRGQQVTLSCSPISGHRSVSWYQQTPGQGLQFLFEYFSETQRNKGNFPGRFSGRQFSNSRSEMNVSTLELGDSALYLCASSSLERGGKTDTQYFGPGTRLTVL.

The rearrangement joins TRBV20-1 to TRBJ2-2; D is uncertain. The length of the CDR3 is 11 residues. CDR1 is DFQATT and CDR2 is SNEGSKA in the germline V gene (reference sequence). V gave up 3 bases and J gave up 5 bases, with 4 bases separating them. CDR3 in DNA: TGCAGTGCTAGGGGGACCGGGGAGCTGTTTTTT. Translated: CSARGTGELFF.

The chain uses TRBV5-6 and TRBJ2-7; no clear D gene. V lost 2 bases and J lost 3, with 9 bases in between. Germline lookup yields CDR1 SGHDT and CDR2 YYEEEE. The CDR3 extends over 13 amino acids. The CDR3: CASSFFSLYEQYF. CDR3 DNA sequence: TGTGCCAGCAGCTTTTTCAGCCTCTACGAGCAGTACTTC.

This chain uses TRBV5-1 with TRBJ1-1, with TRBD1 matching 9 bases. The germline V gene encodes CDR1 SGHRS and CDR2 YFSETQ. The CDR3 extends over 15 amino acids. Trimming at V came to 7 bases and at J to 0 bases, leaving 7 bases not matched to a gene. The CDR3 coding sequence is TGCGCCAGCGGCGGACAGGGGCAAATGAACACTGAAGCTTTCTTT. It specifies CASGGQGQMNTEAFF.

The V call is TRBV18, the J call TRBJ1-2; 9 nucleotides agree with TRBD1. From germline, CDR1 is KGHSH and CDR2 LQKENI. This CDR3 contains 13 residues. The V segment lost 4 bases and the J segment 5 bases; nucleotides outside the gene matches: 2. Here the CDR3 DNA reads TGTGCCAGCTCACTGGGACAGGGATATGGCTACACCTTC. This gives the protein CASSLGQGYGYTF.

V is TRBV19 and J is TRBJ2-7, with TRBD2 as a possible D gene (6 bases). V was pared by 5 bases and J by 4 bases, with 18 bases between. CDR3 size: 15 residues. The germline V gene encodes CDR1 LNHDA and CDR2 SQIVND (reference sequence). The DNA of the CDR3 is TGTGCCAGTAGTGCCTCGGTGGGGGGATTATACGAGCAGTACTTC. It is translated as CASSASVGGLYEQYF. The whole variable domain, remainder taken from reference TRBV19 and TRBJ2-7, is DGGITQSPKYLFRKEGQNVTLSCEQNLNHDAMYWYRQDPGQGLRLIYYSQIVNDFQKGDIAEGYSVSREKKESFPLTVTSAQKNPTAFYLCASSASVGGLYEQYFGPGTRLTVT.

The rearrangement links TRBV7-9 to TRBJ2-3; unclear D gene. Trimming left V 6 bases short and J 1 base short, with 8 bases between. The CDR3 has 13 amino acids. CDR1 is SEHNR and CDR2 is FQNEAQ in the germline V gene (reference sequence). DNA for the CDR3: TGTGCCAGCAGAAATGGGGGCACAGATACGCAGTATTTT. The encoded protein is CASRNGGTDTQYF.

This sequence joins TRBV9 and TRBJ1-1; possible D gene TRBD1, 6 bases. V shed 0 bases and J shed 3 bases, with 9 bases lying between them. Germline loops: CDR1 SGDLS, CDR2 YYNGEE. This CDR3 has 14 residues. CDR3 sequence reads: CASSVDGTYTEAFF. The DNA of the CDR3 is TGTGCCAGCAGCGTAGATGGGACATACACTGAAGCTTTCTTT. Full variable domain (outside the CDR3, taken from reference TRBV9 and TRBJ1-1): DSGVTQTPKHLITATGQRVTLRCSPRSGDLSVYWYQQSLDQGLQFLIQYYNGEERAKGNILERFSAQQFPDLHSELNLSSLELGDSALYFCASSVDGTYTEAFFGQGTRLTVV.

This sequence joins TRBV27 and TRBJ1-5, with D unresolved. The germline V gene encodes CDR1 MNHEY and CDR2 SMNVEV (reference sequence). Trimming cost V 1 base and J 5 bases, with 9 bases left between them. This CDR3 has 14 amino acids. In DNA, the CDR3 is TGTGCCAGCAGTTTATATGGGTTAGATCAGCCCCAGCATTTT. This sequence encodes CASSLYGLDQPQHF.

The chain couples TRBV6-5 to TRBJ1-5; D may be TRBD1 (5 bases). CDR3 length: 13 amino acids. CDR1 and CDR2 from the germline V gene are MNHEY and SVGAGI. The ends were cut back, 2 bases at V and 16 bases at J, with 18 bases in the middle. The CDR3 sequence is CASSYEPGTSYHF. In DNA form, the CDR3 reads TGTGCCAGCAGTTACGAACCCGGGACCTCCTATCATTTT.

The chain is built from TRBV18 and TRBJ2-3, with 7 bases lining up with TRBD1. This CDR3 is 13 amino acids long. With 6 bases clipped from V and 6 bases from J, the junction kept 6 bases outside the gene matches. Germline values: CDR1 KGHSH, CDR2 LQKENI. CDR3 DNA sequence: TGTGCCAGCTCCAGGGACAGAAGGGATACGCAGTATTTT. This encodes CASSRDRRDTQYF.

The chain employs TRBV7-8 and TRBJ1-3; no definite D call. With 7 bases removed from V and 4 bases from J, the gap between germline ends came to 17 bases. The CDR3 contains 15 residues. Germline V gene lookup returns CDR1 SGHVS and CDR2 FQNEAQ. For the CDR3, the DNA is TGTGCCAGCACCCCGACCTCAGGTTCCGGAAACACCATATATTTT. This translates into CASTPTSGSGNTIYF.

This chain links TRBV7-3 with TRBJ2-7, with TRBD1 as a possible D gene (5 bases). V lost 2 bases and J 3 bases, leaving 8 bases between the germline ends. CDR1 SGHTA and CDR2 FQGTGA come from the germline V gene. The CDR3 totals 13 residues. In DNA, the CDR3 is TGTGCCAGCAGCTTAGACAGAAACTACGAGCAGTACTTC. Translating gives CASSLDRNYEQYF.

V gene TRBV6-1 combines with J gene TRBJ2-1; D gene uncertain. The length of the CDR3 is 14 residues. Germline CDR1 is MNHNS and CDR2 is SASEGT. Trimming took off 4 bases at V and 10 bases at J, with 17 bases between the two ends. The CDR3 DNA reads TGTGCCAGCAGTGTAGGGTCGACGATCGCGGAGCAGTTCTTC. It is translated as CASSVGSTIAEQFF.

This chain uses TRBV5-8 with TRBJ1-4; TRBD1 agrees at 7 bases. CDR3 size: 15 residues. With 2 bases clipped from V and 5 bases from J, the junction kept 6 bases outside the gene matches. Germline V gene sequence: CDR1 SGHTS, CDR2 YDEGEE. CDR3 sequence (DNA): TGTGCCAGCAGCTTCTCGGGACAGCTAAATGAAAAACTGTTTTTT. Amino acids: CASSFSGQLNEKLFF.

The chain combines TRBV5-1 with TRBJ2-3; TRBD2 agrees at 8 bases. V shed 4 bases and J 3 bases; nucleotides not matched to a gene: 13. Germline loops: CDR1 SGHRS, CDR2 YFSETQ. This CDR3 contains 17 residues. The CDR3 bases are TGCGCCAGCAGCCTCTCCTTAGCGGGAAGGGGGACAGATACGCAGTATTTT. Amino acids: CASSLSLAGRGTDTQYF.

The chain has TRBV27 and TRBJ2-1, with TRBD2 matching 13 bases. The CDR3 runs to 14 residues. Germline values: CDR1 MNHEY, CDR2 SMNVEV (reference sequence). Germline trimming cut 1 base from V and 13 bases from J; bases unmatched to any gene: 4. The CDR3 DNA is TGTGCCAGCAGTTTATTTACTAGCGGGAGGGACCAGTTCTTC. Encoded protein: CASSLFTSGRDQFF.

The chain's CDR3 is CASSLVAGGLGGTEAFF. The CDR3, as DNA: TGCGCCAGCAGCTTGGTGGCAGGGGGCCTGGGTGGCACTGAAGCTTTCTTT. The gene calls are TRBV5-1 and TRBJ1-1, with TRBD1 identical over 8 bases. The CDR3 extends over 17 amino acids. The trim removed 0 bases at V and 4 bases at J, leaving 11 bases unmatched. Germline values: CDR1 SGHRS, CDR2 YFSETQ. Full variable domain (outside the CDR3, taken from reference TRBV5-1 and TRBJ1-1): KAGVTQTPRYLIKTRGQQVTLSCSPISGHRSVSWYQQTPGQGLQFLFEYFSETQRNKGNFPGRFSGRQFSNSRSEMNVSTLELGDSALYLCASSLVAGGLGGTEAFFGQGTRLTVV.